Following are 27 T cell receptor beta chains from one sample sequenced in a study of cytomegalovirus exposure and HLA in healthy donors. Method: immunoSEQ multiplex PCR; TCRdb's copy keeps in-frame clones and lacks some. The repertoire holds tens of thousands of clones, with over 85% as singletons. Sequenced input: PBMCs. These receptors all stem from a man younger than 35 in good health and CMV-seropositive.

This chain's CDR3 is CASSAQAGGLYNEQFF. The CDR3 DNA sequence: TGTGCCAGCAGCGCCCAAGCGGGAGGGCTTTACAATGAGCAGTTCTTC. This chain uses TRBV7-2 with TRBJ2-1, with 10 bases matching TRBD2. Losses at the gene ends were 5 bases for V and 4 bases for J; bases not matched to a gene: 8. The CDR3 contains 16 residues. CDR1 and CDR2 from the germline V gene are SGHTA and FQGNSA.

The rearrangement joins TRBV19 to TRBJ2-1, with 7 bases aligning to TRBD2. Germline-derived CDR1 and CDR2 are LNHDA and SQIVND (reference sequence). The CDR3 totals 16 residues. V was pared by 2 bases and J by 0 bases, with 4 bases of the junction left unmatched. The DNA for the CDR3 is TGTGCCAGTAGTATACGTACGGGGGGCTCCTACAATGAGCAGTTCTTC. Translating gives CASSIRTGGSYNEQFF.

The CDR3 protein is CASSELAGGVNEQFF. For the CDR3, the DNA is TGTGCCAGCAGTGAGCTAGCGGGAGGGGTCAATGAGCAGTTCTTC. V gene TRBV6-4 combines with J gene TRBJ2-1, with 12 bases fitting TRBD2. Germline assignment: CDR1 MRHNA and CDR2 SNTAGT. The V gene end was trimmed by 3 bases and the J gene end by 6 bases; junction bases not matched to a gene: 3. The CDR3 totals 15 residues.

This clone was seen a single time. The CDR3 nucleotides are TGTGCCAGCAGCTTTCAAGCTAGCGGGAGCGAGCAGTACTTC. It specifies CASSFQASGSEQYF. This chain connects TRBV7-8 to TRBJ2-7; the match to TRBD2 covers 10 bases. V dropped 3 bases and J dropped 6; count of bases not matched to a gene: 5. Germline assignment: CDR1 SGHVS and CDR2 FQNEAQ. This CDR3 comprises 14 residues.

The chain is built from TRBV7-2 and TRBJ1-5; D is possibly TRBD1 (5 bases). Trimming took 1 base from V and 7 from J, leaving 17 bases between them. The germline V gene has CDR1 SGHTA and CDR2 FQGNSA. This CDR3 has 16 residues. CDR3 amino acids: CASSLGVGSGGQPQHF. Here the CDR3 DNA reads TGTGCCAGCAGCTTAGGGGTCGGTTCCGGGGGACAGCCCCAGCATTTT.

The rearrangement joins TRBV11-3 to TRBJ2-3, with 10 bases identical to TRBD2. Looked up from germline, CDR1 is SGHNT and CDR2 is YENEEA. The CDR3 runs to 18 residues. Trimming removed 5 bases from V and 0 bases from J; junction bases left unmatched: 11. The CDR3 coding sequence is TGTGCCAGCAGCAAAACCGTTGGACTAGCGGCCAGCACAGATACGCAGTATTTT. This translates into CASSKTVGLAASTDTQYF.

This chain uses TRBV7-9 with TRBJ1-1; D remains unclear. The CDR3 has 15 amino acids. From germline, CDR1 is SEHNR and CDR2 FQNEAQ (reference sequence). V lost 4 bases and J lost 1, with 13 bases in between. CDR3 bases: TGTGCCAGCAGCTCGGGAACCGGACGGAACACTGAAGCTTTCTTT. This encodes CASSSGTGRNTEAFF.

This clone is a singleton in its sample. CDR3 coding DNA: TGCAGCGTTGATATAGGGCAGGGCACCGGGGAGCTGTTTTTT. Its protein product is CSVDIGQGTGELFF. The chain uses TRBV29-1 and TRBJ2-2; the D gene is possibly TRBD1 (5 bases). Germline V CDR1 and CDR2: SQVTM, ANQGSEA. There are 14 residues in the CDR3. V was trimmed by 3 bases and J by 4 bases, leaving 12 bases between them.

This chain connects TRBV28 to TRBJ2-3; D is undetermined. The CDR3 is made up of 13 amino acids. V lost 8 bases, J lost 6 bases, and 15 bases lay in between. Germline assignment: CDR1 MDHEN and CDR2 SYDVKM. DNA for the CDR3: TGTGCCAGCCGTTCCCAATCTAGGGATACGCAGTATTTT. This encodes CASRSQSRDTQYF.

Only one count was recorded for this clone. The chain recombines TRBV5-1 with TRBJ1-5; D is unclear. V was shortened by 5 bases and J by 4 bases, with 10 bases between the two germline ends. The V gene's germline CDR1 is SGHRS and CDR2 YFSETQ. The CDR3 has 13 residues. CDR3 sequence reads: CASRATVNQPQHF. The CDR3 coding sequence is TGCGCCAGCAGGGCCACAGTGAATCAGCCCCAGCATTTT.

A single count supports this clone. This rearrangement joins TRBV7-6 to TRBJ2-7; weak D call: TRBD2 (6 bases). The CDR3 length is 13 residues. V lost 4 bases and J 10 bases, leaving 17 bases between the germline ends. The germline CDR1 and CDR2 sequences are SGHVS and FNYEAQ. The CDR3 reads CASSYGTRGEQYF. The CDR3 region has the DNA TGTGCCAGCAGCTACGGGACTCGGGGAGAACAGTACTTC.

V is TRBV15 and J is TRBJ2-4; D not resolved. The germline V gene encodes CDR1 LNHNV and CDR2 YYDKDF (reference sequence). Trimming removed 1 base at V and 0 bases at J, with 4 bases between. CDR3 length: 14 residues. The CDR3 sequence is CATSRARAKNIQYF. DNA for the CDR3: TGTGCCACCAGCAGAGCCAGAGCCAAAAACATTCAGTACTTC.

The chain has TRBV5-1 and TRBJ2-1; a possible D gene is TRBD1 (6 bases). CDR3 length: 14 residues. V dropped 3 bases and J dropped 3 bases, with 10 bases sitting between them. Germline values: CDR1 SGHRS, CDR2 YFSETQ. CDR3 protein: CASSSMTGYNEQFF. DNA of the CDR3: TGCGCCAGCAGCTCCATGACAGGCTACAATGAGCAGTTCTTC.

J is TRBJ2-7 and V is TRBV7-9; TRBD2 matches 9 bases. In germline, CDR1 is SEHNR, CDR2 FQNEAQ (reference sequence). CDR3 length: 15 amino acids. Trimming at V came to 6 bases and at J to 6 bases, leaving 12 bases not matched to a gene. The CDR3 DNA is TGTGCCAGCAGTCAAACCGGGACTAGCCTCTCCGAGCAGTACTTC. Protein product: CASSQTGTSLSEQYF.

This sequence joins TRBV18 and TRBJ2-1; 10 nucleotides match TRBD2. With V trimmed by 2 bases and J by 4 bases, 11 bases remained unmatched. In germline, CDR1 is KGHSH, CDR2 LQKENI. The CDR3 is made up of 18 amino acids. CDR3 amino acids: CASSPGGSGRRVYNEQFF. CDR3 nucleotide sequence: TGTGCCAGCTCACCAGGCGGTAGCGGGAGGCGGGTGTACAATGAGCAGTTCTTC.

This clone appeared once. J is TRBJ2-7 and V is TRBV7-9; D is perhaps TRBD2 (5 bases). The CDR3 runs to 14 residues. The V end was cut by 1 base, the J end by 5 bases, with 12 bases between. CDR1 SEHNR and CDR2 FQNEAQ come from the germline V gene (reference sequence). The CDR3 DNA sequence: TGTGCCAGCAGCTTAGTTAAGGGAGCGAACGAGCAGTACTTC. It encodes CASSLVKGANEQYF. The full variable domain, rest sourced from reference TRBV7-9 and TRBJ2-7, is DTGVSQNPRHKITKRGQNVTFRCDPISEHNRLYWYRQTLGQGPEFLTYFQNEAQLEKSRLLSDRFSAERPKGSFSTLEIQRTEQGDSAMYLCASSLVKGANEQYFGPGTRLTVT.

The rearrangement joins TRBV6-1 to TRBJ2-5, with 8 bases matching TRBD1. This CDR3 spans 13 amino acids. The V gene's germline CDR1 is MNHNS and CDR2 SASEGT. V was clipped by 6 bases and J by 5 bases; unmatched bases: 5. CDR3 in DNA: TGTGCCAGCAGCGGACGGACAGGGGAGACCCAGTACTTC. Its translation: CASSGRTGETQYF.

The chain couples TRBV30 to TRBJ1-5; D is uncertain. The germline V gene has CDR1 GTSNPN and CDR2 SVGIG (reference sequence). CDR3 size: 13 residues. Trimming stripped 2 bases from V and 7 bases from J, with 12 bases between. The CDR3: CAWSPGFGQPQHF. Here the CDR3 DNA reads TGTGCCTGGAGTCCGGGTTTTGGGCAGCCCCAGCATTTT.

CDR3 sequence: CASSLRDNANYGYTF. The CDR3 DNA reads as TGTGCCAGCTCACTTCGGGACAACGCTAACTATGGCTACACCTTC. This chain joins TRBV18 and TRBJ1-2, with D possibly matching TRBD1 (6 bases). With 4 bases removed from V and 0 bases from J, the gap between germline ends came to 12 bases. This CDR3 has 15 amino acids. From germline, CDR1 is KGHSH and CDR2 LQKENI. Using reference TRBV18 and TRBJ1-2 for the parts outside the CDR3, the full variable domain is NAGVMQNPRHLVRRRGQEARLRCSPMKGHSHVYWYRQLPEEGLKFMVYLQKENIIDESGMPKERFSAEFPKEGPSILRIQQVVRGDSAAYFCASSLRDNANYGYTFGSGTRLTVV.

The chain carries TRBV18 and TRBJ2-7, with 9 bases aligning to TRBD2. The CDR3 extends over 14 amino acids. J lost 2 bases, V lost 3 bases, and 2 bases had no gene match. CDR1 is KGHSH, CDR2 LQKENI, per germline. CDR3 amino acids: CASSPTSGPYEQYF. In DNA form, the CDR3 reads TGTGCCAGCTCACCGACTAGCGGTCCCTACGAGCAGTACTTC.

This clone was detected a few times. V and J are TRBV6-4 and TRBJ2-3; 8 bases fit TRBD1. The CDR3 has 15 residues. The J segment lost 1 base and the V segment lost 2 bases, leaving 2 bases of the junction unmatched. Germline assignment: CDR1 MRHNA and CDR2 SNTAGT. The CDR3 sequence: CASSDATGGTDTQYF. The CDR3 coding sequence is TGTGCCAGCAGTGACGCGACAGGGGGCACAGATACGCAGTATTTT.

The chain uses TRBV7-6 and TRBJ2-1; TRBD2 aligns across 9 bases. The trim removed 4 bases at V and 6 bases at J, leaving 13 bases unmatched. The CDR3 runs to 17 residues. Germline lookup yields CDR1 SGHVS and CDR2 FNYEAQ. The CDR3 is CASSSKGLALLGNEQFF. The CDR3, as DNA: TGTGCCAGCAGCTCCAAGGGACTAGCTTTATTGGGCAATGAGCAGTTCTTC.

This chain links TRBV5-1 with TRBJ2-5, with 11 positions matching TRBD2. The CDR3 totals 16 residues. V was pared by 2 bases and J by 3 bases, with 6 bases of the junction left unmatched. Germline V gives CDR1 SGHRS, CDR2 YFSETQ. The CDR3 spells CASSFTPGLAEETQYF. In nucleotides, the CDR3 is TGCGCCAGCAGCTTCACCCCGGGACTAGCGGAAGAGACCCAGTACTTC.

For the CDR3, the DNA is TGTGCCAGTAGTACCCCAGGAGATACGCAGTATTTT. Translating gives CASSTPGDTQYF. The chain combines TRBV19 with TRBJ2-3; D not resolved. Germline assignment: CDR1 LNHDA and CDR2 SQIVND (reference sequence). V shed 4 bases and J shed 5 bases, with 7 bases lying between them. This CDR3 has 12 amino acids. The full variable domain, its missing parts supplied by reference TRBV19 and TRBJ2-3, is DGGITQSPKYLFRKEGQNVTLSCEQNLNHDAMYWYRQDPGQGLRLIYYSQIVNDFQKGDIAEGYSVSREKKESFPLTVTSAQKNPTAFYLCASSTPGDTQYFGPGTRLTVL.

The chain has TRBV5-1 and TRBJ2-2; TRBD2 aligns across 14 bases. The CDR3 totals 16 residues. Losses at the gene ends were 7 bases for V and 6 bases for J; bases not matched to a gene: 8. Germline V gene sequence: CDR1 SGHRS, CDR2 YFSETQ. This CDR3 reads CASETGLAGGAGELFF. The CDR3 DNA follows: TGCGCCAGCGAAACAGGACTAGCGGGGGGCGCCGGGGAGCTGTTTTTT.

The rearrangement joins TRBV4-1 to TRBJ1-4; D unclear. CDR1 MGHRA and CDR2 YSYEKL come from the germline V gene. The V gene lost 0 bases and the J gene lost 5 bases, with 10 bases spanning the gap. This CDR3 contains 15 residues. The CDR3 spells CASSQEGGGNEKLFF. The CDR3 bases are TGCGCCAGCAGCCAAGAAGGCGGTGGCAATGAAAAACTGTTTTTT.

This rearrangement joins TRBV25-1 to TRBJ2-5, with 8 bases fitting TRBD1. Germline V lookup: CDR1 MGHDK, CDR2 SYGVNS. Trimming took 3 bases from V and 8 from J; bases not matched to a gene: 8. The CDR3 is 14 amino acids. CDR3 protein: CASSEVQGAGTQYF. The DNA of the CDR3 is TGTGCCAGCAGTGAGGTTCAGGGGGCAGGAACCCAGTACTTC.